This is a list of T cell receptor beta chains from one sample in a study of CD8+ T cells in alopecia areata. Repertoires were generated with immunoSEQ multiplex PCR, while TCRdb's copy carries only in-frame clones and drops some. The sample holds hundreds of thousands of clones, about 53% seen once. The sequences come from CD4+ T cells sorted from blood, collected at week 0. These receptors all stem from a human donor with alopecia areata. CDR3s include the opening cysteine and the closing phenylalanine or tryptophan. The D gene is left open where the match is weak. The listing skips clone size in some rows; elsewhere it reads once, few, many or a size class.

v_call: TRBV29-1
j_call: TRBJ2-1
clone_size: .
d_call: TRBD1
cdr3_aa: CSAKTGRSYNEQFF
cdr3_nt: TGCAGCGCCAAGACAGGGCGCTCCTACAATGAGCAGTTCTTC

v_call: TRBV30
j_call: TRBJ2-7
clone_size: few
d_call: TRBD2
cdr3_aa: CACQGTPGGYEQYF
cdr3_nt: TGTGCCTGCCAAGGGACCCCGGGGGGCTACGAGCAGTACTTC

v_call: TRBV30
j_call: TRBJ1-2
clone_size: .
d_call: .
cdr3_aa: CAWYWQGNYGYTF
cdr3_nt: TGTGCCTGGTACTGGCAGGGCAACTATGGCTACACCTTC

v_call: TRBV18
j_call: TRBJ1-6
clone_size: once
d_call: TRBD1
cdr3_aa: CASSARDSNSPLHF
cdr3_nt: TGTGCCAGCTCAGCACGGGACAGCAATTCACCCCTCCACTTT

v_call: TRBV30
j_call: TRBJ2-5
clone_size: once
d_call: TRBD2
cdr3_aa: CAWTSGRGETQYF
cdr3_nt: TGTGCCTGGACTAGCGGGAGAGGGGAGACCCAGTACTTC

v_call: TRBV9
j_call: TRBJ1-5
clone_size: few
d_call: .
cdr3_aa: CASSVEADRQPQHF
cdr3_nt: TGTGCCAGCAGCGTAGAGGCCGACAGGCAGCCCCAGCATTTT

v_call: TRBV4-1
j_call: TRBJ2-2
clone_size: .
d_call: .
cdr3_aa: CASSQEWERTGELFF
cdr3_nt: TGCGCCAGCAGCCAAGAGTGGGAGAGGACCGGGGAGCTGTTTTTT

v_call: TRBV29-1
j_call: TRBJ2-3
clone_size: .
d_call: TRBD2
cdr3_aa: CSVRRLADSTDTQYF
cdr3_nt: TGCAGCGTTCGACGACTAGCGGACAGCACAGATACGCAGTATTTT

v_call: TRBV5-1
j_call: TRBJ1-1
clone_size: .
d_call: TRBD1
cdr3_aa: CASRSGQGTEAFF
cdr3_nt: TGCGCCAGCAGGTCAGGACAGGGCACTGAAGCTTTCTTT

v_call: TRBV10-3
j_call: TRBJ2-7
clone_size: .
d_call: .
cdr3_aa: CAAMGAGYEQYF
cdr3_nt: TGTGCCGCCATGGGGGCCGGGTACGAGCAGTACTTC

v_call: TRBV4-2
j_call: TRBJ2-6
clone_size: once
d_call: .
cdr3_aa: CASSRWGSGPDSGANVLTF
cdr3_nt: TGTGCCAGCAGCCGCTGGGGTTCCGGCCCCGATTCTGGGGCCAACGTCCTGACTTTC

v_call: TRBV5-1
j_call: TRBJ2-1
clone_size: .
d_call: TRBD1
cdr3_aa: CASSRGTGPYNEQFF
cdr3_nt: TGCGCCAGCAGCCGCGGGACAGGGCCTTACAATGAGCAGTTCTTC

v_call: TRBV30
j_call: TRBJ1-4
clone_size: .
d_call: .
cdr3_aa: CAWSVYSQGPEKLFF
cdr3_nt: TGTGCCTGGAGTGTATATAGTCAGGGGCCTGAAAAACTGTTTTTT

v_call: TRBV18
j_call: TRBJ1-5
clone_size: .
d_call: TRBD1
cdr3_aa: CASSPRFTGESNQPQHF
cdr3_nt: TGTGCCAGCTCACCTCGATTTACAGGGGAAAGCAATCAGCCCCAGCATTTT

v_call: TRBV28
j_call: TRBJ1-6
clone_size: .
d_call: .
cdr3_aa: CASSLLQGDNSPLHF
cdr3_nt: TGTGCCAGCAGTTTACTTCAGGGAGATAATTCACCCCTCCACTTT

v_call: TRBV29-1
j_call: TRBJ1-1
clone_size: once
d_call: .
cdr3_aa: CSVEGYMNTEAFF
cdr3_nt: TGCAGCGTTGAAGGTTATATGAACACTGAAGCTTTCTTT

v_call: TRBV29-1
j_call: TRBJ1-1
clone_size: .
d_call: .
cdr3_aa: CSVEEQDNTEAFF
cdr3_nt: TGCAGCGTTGAAGAACAGGATAACACTGAAGCTTTCTTT

v_call: TRBV4-1
j_call: TRBJ2-6
clone_size: .
d_call: TRBD2
cdr3_aa: CASRRGEGSGANVLTF
cdr3_nt: TGCGCCAGCAGACGAGGGGAGGGATCTGGGGCCAACGTCCTGACTTTC

v_call: TRBV2
j_call: TRBJ1-2
clone_size: once
d_call: .
cdr3_aa: CASSVGGPLYGYTF
cdr3_nt: TGTGCCAGCAGTGTTGGGGGCCCGCTCTATGGCTACACCTTC

v_call: TRBV5-1
j_call: TRBJ2-1
clone_size: .
d_call: .
cdr3_aa: CASSFLARNEQFF
cdr3_nt: TGCGCCAGCAGCTTCTTGGCCCGCAATGAGCAGTTCTTC

v_call: TRBV5-1
j_call: TRBJ2-6
clone_size: .
d_call: .
cdr3_aa: CASSWGPSGANVLTF
cdr3_nt: TGCGCCAGCAGCTGGGGGCCCTCTGGGGCCAACGTCCTGACTTTC